Sequencing of this T cell receptor beta chain was carried out in a study of CD4+ T cells in melanoma. The study, taken as a whole, reports: Diverse differentiation states were reported for melanoma neoantigen-specific CD4+ T cells.

Germline V lookup: CDR1 SGHAT, CDR2 FQNNGV. This CDR3 spans 17 amino acids. The germline V and J ends were trimmed by 2 bases and 5 bases, with 21 bases remaining between them. Sequencing was performed with immunoSEQ multiplex PCR; in TCRdb, only in-frame clones are kept and a portion is missing. This sample has 3,500 to 4,500 clones, with around 60% found just once. There are a few counts of this clone. Its antigen is undetermined. The material sequenced was cells from a culture (not recorded whether cultured in vitro). The gene calls are TRBV11-2 and TRBJ1-1; D is ambiguous. This TCR derives from a human donor with melanoma. The CDR3 DNA follows: TGTGCCAGCAGCTTACGGGATTGGGGAAATCCGAAGACTGAAGCTTTCTTT. Its protein product is CASSLRDWGNPKTEAFF.